These 15 T cell receptor beta chains came from one sample sequenced in a study of CD8+ T cells in alopecia areata. RNA was extracted and reverse transcribed into cDNA as the sequencing template. The repertoire was sequenced with immunoSEQ multiplex PCR; TCRdb's copy has only in-frame clones and lacks some. The data contain roughly 190,000 clones, 50% to 60% of them singletons. The treatment is: oral pan-JAK inhibitor, 5-10 mg twice daily. Sequencing used CD4+ T cells sorted from blood, obtained at week 4, from a patient treated with tofacitinib. The receptors here all came from a human donor with alopecia areata.

The rearrangement links TRBV5-4 to TRBJ1-2; D is unclear. Germline assignment: CDR1 SGHNT and CDR2 YYREEE (reference sequence). This CDR3 comprises 13 residues. The V end was cut by 0 bases, the J end by 3 bases, with 6 bases between. CDR3: CASSLDGDYGYTF. As DNA, the CDR3 is TGTGCCAGCAGCTTGGATGGGGACTATGGCTACACCTTC.

The chain couples TRBV7-2 to TRBJ2-5; 9 bases are shared with TRBD2. From germline, CDR1 is SGHTA and CDR2 FQGNSA. V trimming: 1 base; J trimming: 2 bases; junction bases outside the gene matches: 8. CDR3 length: 17 residues. In DNA form, the CDR3 reads TGTGCCAGCAGCTTAGGTCTAGCGGGGAGAGGGCAAGAGACCCAGTACTTC. Encoded protein: CASSLGLAGRGQETQYF.

The chain carries TRBV27 and TRBJ2-1; D is unclear. Germline V lookup: CDR1 MNHEY, CDR2 SMNVEV (reference sequence). V lost 2 bases to trimming and J lost 0 bases, with 11 bases between them. The CDR3 has 16 residues. The DNA of the CDR3 is TGTGCCAGCAGTTTAGCCGCCTACCTCTCCTACAATGAGCAGTTCTTC. Translation gives CASSLAAYLSYNEQFF.

V usage is TRBV30 and J usage is TRBJ2-3, with D tentatively TRBD1 (6 bases). Germline V CDR1 and CDR2: GTSNPN, SVGIG (reference sequence). Trimming left V 7 bases short and J 1 base short, with 18 bases between. The CDR3 sequence is 15 residues long. The CDR3 loop is CASYAQGLGTDTQYF. In nucleotides, the CDR3 is TGTGCCTCCTACGCTCAGGGGCTGGGCACAGATACGCAGTATTTT.

The chain is built from TRBV30 and TRBJ1-2; D is possibly TRBD1 (6 bases). Germline V gives CDR1 GTSNPN, CDR2 SVGIG (reference sequence). The V and J ends lost 0 bases and 6 bases respectively, with 14 bases between them. CDR3 size: 14 residues. CDR3 sequence (DNA): TGTGCCTGGAGTGTACAAGGCAGGGGAAATGGCTACACCTTC. It yields the protein CAWSVQGRGNGYTF.

V gene TRBV5-1 combines with J gene TRBJ2-7; 9 positions agree with TRBD2. J gave up 7 bases and V 2 bases, and 16 bases lay outside the gene matches. From germline, CDR1 is SGHRS and CDR2 YFSETQ. The CDR3 has 17 residues. The chain's CDR3 is CASSFSTQLAGPVEQYF. The CDR3, as DNA: TGCGCCAGCAGCTTCTCCACCCAACTAGCGGGCCCGGTAGAGCAGTACTTC. Full variable domain (rest looked up from reference TRBV5-1 and TRBJ2-7): KAGVTQTPRYLIKTRGQQVTLSCSPISGHRSVSWYQQTPGQGLQFLFEYFSETQRNKGNFPGRFSGRQFSNSRSEMNVSTLELGDSALYLCASSFSTQLAGPVEQYFGPGTRLTVT.

The chain uses TRBV25-1 and TRBJ1-2, with D possibly TRBD1 on 5 matching bases. Trimming shortened V by 3 bases and J by 8 bases, and 16 bases separated the two germline ends. The CDR3 has 14 amino acids. CDR1 is MGHDK, CDR2 SYGVNS, per germline. The CDR3 loop reads CASSETRAPSGYTF. In DNA, the CDR3 is TGTGCCAGCAGTGAGACCAGGGCCCCGAGCGGCTACACCTTC.

This clone was counted a few times. The chain couples TRBV29-1 to TRBJ1-2; TRBD1 aligns across 8 bases. CDR3 length: 14 residues. V was pared by 8 bases and J by 2 bases, with 10 bases of the junction left unmatched. Germline CDR1 is SQVTM and CDR2 is ANQGSEA. CDR3 bases: TGCAGCACAACCGGGACAGGAATAAACTATGGCTACACCTTC. Translation: CSTTGTGINYGYTF.

This clone was picked up one time. The chain recombines TRBV2 with TRBJ2-2; D call uncertain. Trimming took off 5 bases at V and 5 bases at J, with 12 bases between the two ends. CDR1 is SNHLY, CDR2 FYNNEI, per germline. The CDR3 has 14 residues. Here the CDR3 reads CASSLRRGTGELFF. For the CDR3, the DNA is TGTGCCAGCAGTCTCCGGAGAGGTACCGGGGAGCTGTTTTTT.

Worth noting for this clone: At one of its ends the junction is not consistent with the germline gene, which may arise from a read error. This sequence joins TRBV29-1 and TRBJ2-3, with D tentatively TRBD2 (5 bases). This CDR3 region has 12 residues. The germline CDR1 and CDR2 sequences are SQVTM and ANQGSEA. The CDR3 region is CSVEAETDTQYF. DNA for the CDR3: TGCAGCGTAGAAGCGGAGACAGATACGCAGTATTTT.

The gene calls are TRBV7-2 and TRBJ2-7, with a tentative D call TRBD1 (5 bases). Germline CDR1 SGHTA, CDR2 FQGNSA. V lost 1 base to trimming and J lost 0 bases, with 10 bases between them. The CDR3 sequence is 15 residues long. For the CDR3, the DNA is TGTGCCAGCAGCTTAGATCCAGGGAACTCCTACGAGCAGTACTTC. This sequence encodes CASSLDPGNSYEQYF.

V usage is TRBV4-3 and J usage is TRBJ2-1; 10 positions match TRBD2. CDR3 length equals 15 residues. V was pared by 2 bases and J by 8 bases, with 6 bases of the junction left unmatched. Germline CDR1 is LGHNA and CDR2 is YSLEER. The CDR3 sequence is CASSQLAGDRDEQFF. The CDR3 DNA reads as TGCGCCAGCAGCCAACTAGCGGGAGATCGCGATGAGCAGTTCTTC.

The chain joins TRBV29-1 to TRBJ2-5, with 7 nucleotides matching TRBD2. Trimming cost V 5 bases and J 2 bases; bases outside gene matches: 5. The germline V gene encodes CDR1 SQVTM and CDR2 ANQGSEA. The CDR3 length is 13 residues. The CDR3 reads CSVKLAPQETQYF. In DNA form, the CDR3 reads TGCAGCGTTAAACTAGCGCCACAAGAGACCCAGTACTTC.

This clone was observed a few times. This sequence joins TRBV11-3 and TRBJ2-2; D unresolved. V was clipped by 4 bases and J by 0 bases, with 6 bases between them. Germline V lookup: CDR1 SGHNT, CDR2 YENEEA. This CDR3 region has 14 residues. In DNA form, the CDR3 reads TGTGCCAGCAGCTCGGTTCCGAACACCGGGGAGCTGTTTTTT. Translation: CASSSVPNTGELFF.

This clone was detected only a few times. The rearrangement joins TRBV5-1 to TRBJ2-2; 10 bases are shared with TRBD2. Germline CDR1 reads SGHRS; CDR2 reads YFSETQ. Trimming took 4 bases from V and 1 from J; bases not matched to a gene: 4. This CDR3 comprises 16 residues. The CDR3 DNA reads as TGCGCCAGCAGCGCCAGGACTAGCGGGAACACCGGGGAGCTGTTTTTT. This codes for CASSARTSGNTGELFF.